A single count supports the clone carrying this T cell receptor beta chain. Some clones are missing from TCRdb's copy, which holds only in-frame ones; the method was immunoSEQ multiplex PCR. The table records under 110,000 clones, about 91% of them present only once. This record comes from a study of T cell changes during pregnancy in multiple sclerosis. CDR3 length: 13 residues. Germline V gene sequence: CDR1 ENHRY, CDR2 SYGVKD. V lost 6 bases and J 2 bases, leaving 10 bases between the germline ends. The chain links TRBV10-3 to TRBJ1-1, with D unclear. The specimen was peripheral blood, collected in the second trimester of pregnancy. The source is a female donor with multiple sclerosis, enrolled in a pregnancy study. The CDR3 is CAIRPASNTEAFF. CDR3 bases: TGTGCCATCAGGCCCGCCAGTAACACTGAAGCTTTCTTT.